This TCR beta chain was sequenced during a study of breast tumors, draining lymph nodes, adjacent tissues. This CDR3 has 13 amino acids. V was pared by 5 bases and J by 3 bases, with 11 bases between. In germline, CDR1 is SEHNR, CDR2 FQNEAQ (reference sequence). TCRdb fed the multiplex PCR reads into MiXCR, producing one record per CDR3 protein. Of 70,000 to 85,000 distinct CDR3 sequences in the sample, approximately 20% were seen once. Breast cancer patients provided tissue from their axillary draining lymph nodes. This clonotype appeared many times. Sequencing input: axillary lymph node tissue. This chain uses TRBV7-9 with TRBJ2-7; D call uncertain. This receptor was identified in a female donor with breast cancer. Some clones in this sample may be carry-over from other donors' samples. CDR3 protein: CASSRVSGYEQYF. CDR3 coding DNA: TGTGCCAGCAGCCGTGTGAGTGGCTACGAGCAGTACTTC.